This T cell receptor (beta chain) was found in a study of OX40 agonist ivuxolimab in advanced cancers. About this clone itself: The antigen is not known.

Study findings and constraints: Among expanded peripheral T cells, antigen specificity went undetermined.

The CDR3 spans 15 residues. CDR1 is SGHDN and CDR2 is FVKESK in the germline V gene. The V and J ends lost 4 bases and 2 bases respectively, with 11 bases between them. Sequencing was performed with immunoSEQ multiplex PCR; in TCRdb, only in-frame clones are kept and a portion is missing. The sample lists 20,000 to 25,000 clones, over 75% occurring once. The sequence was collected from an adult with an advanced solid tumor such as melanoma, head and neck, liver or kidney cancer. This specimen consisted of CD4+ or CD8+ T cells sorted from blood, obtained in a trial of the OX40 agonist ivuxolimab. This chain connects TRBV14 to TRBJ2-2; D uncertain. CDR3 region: CASSLWAVNTGELFF. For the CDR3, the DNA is TGTGCCAGCAGCCTGTGGGCCGTAAACACCGGGGAGCTGTTTTTT.